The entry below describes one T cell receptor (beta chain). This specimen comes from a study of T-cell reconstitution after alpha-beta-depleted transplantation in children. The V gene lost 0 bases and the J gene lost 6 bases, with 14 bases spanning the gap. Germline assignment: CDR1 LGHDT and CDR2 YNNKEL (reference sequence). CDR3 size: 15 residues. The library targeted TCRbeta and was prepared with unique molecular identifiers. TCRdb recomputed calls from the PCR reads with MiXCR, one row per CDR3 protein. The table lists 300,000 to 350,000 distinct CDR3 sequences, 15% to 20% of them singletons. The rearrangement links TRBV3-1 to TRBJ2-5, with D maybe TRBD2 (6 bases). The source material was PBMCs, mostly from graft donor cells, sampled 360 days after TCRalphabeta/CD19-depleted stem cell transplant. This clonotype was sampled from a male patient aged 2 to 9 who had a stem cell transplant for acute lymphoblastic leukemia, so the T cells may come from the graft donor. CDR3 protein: CASSQEDYRLKTQYF. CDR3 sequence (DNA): TGTGCCAGCAGCCAAGAGGACTATAGGTTGAAGACCCAGTACTTC.